What follows describes a single T cell receptor (beta chain). The table lists this clonotype with a few counts. Its recognized antigen is unknown. There are no base qualities to consult, and no much larger clone falls within one base. Libraries were made using 5' RACE. For sequencing, an Illumina HiSeq 2500 was employed. A second roughly 6 to 12 cycle PCR used a sample-barcoded 5' primer and a J-beta primer mix. Each TCR beta cDNA molecule received a unique molecular identifier from a template-switch 5' adaptor carrying 12 random nucleotides. Each sample yielded at least 2.5 million CDR3-containing paired-end reads. First-strand cDNA synthesis was performed from all RNA using the Mint cDNA synthesis kit, with priming by a TRBC-specific oligonucleotide. After uracil-DNA glycosylase treatment, a first 18-cycle PCR used universal primers M1SS and BC2_uni_R on all cDNA. The original pipeline was this. Each sample was normalized by randomly selecting 1 million high-quality reads, each carrying a distinct molecular identifier. Instead of being binned into consensus sequences, reads that shared molecular identifiers were thrown out. MiTCR, set to a Q25 quality threshold and the strictest error-elimination algorithm, was used for CDR3 identification, clonotype clustering and error correction. A nonparametric unseen species model with Euler transformation was used to estimate a lower bound on total TCR beta diversity. The public reads were reprocessed in TCRdb via fastp at Q25 and MiXCR, keeping in-frame beta chains. Rows matching on CDR3 protein sequence are summarized as one entry with the most common DNA and genes. The V and J calls shown here were made by TCRdb, not taken from the authors' results. Here the sample has around 850,000 distinct CDR3 sequences; 35% to 40% occur a single time. 13% of the sample lies in the top ten.

This entry belongs to a study of blood T cells in healthy people across ages (dated by TCRdb to the mid-2010s). Study-wide context: In model experiments, template switching captured roughly one uniquely barcoded TCR beta cDNA molecule for every two T cells. To track age-related changes in TCR beta repertoire diversity, the study relied on deep sequencing normalized with unique cDNA molecular identifiers. The donors were divided into four age groups: young (average about 15 years), middle-aged (roughly 40), aged (approximately 64) and long-lived (roughly 88). To avoid experimental bias, donors of different ages were spread randomly across the sequencing lanes. Using the same blood draw, the study looked at two additional independent replicas of 1 million unique cDNA reads for two donors, one aged 18 to 30 and the other aged 80 or older. Summary of the overall study and its limitations: Conclusive comparison of naive and antigen-experienced compartments was prevented by the profiling of bulk unsorted PBMCs. Donor CMV infection status was unknown, potentially confounding age-related changes in expanded clonotypes. A strong correlation was found between observed TCR beta diversity and the percentage of naive T cells measured by flow cytometry. Estimates of total diversity based on one million sequenced T cells were regarded as lower bounds and as underestimates. Compared with the aged group, more naive CD4+ T cells, fewer expanded clones and increased TCR diversity were shown by the long-lived group, suggesting age selection. As age increased, observed TCR beta diversity per million T cells dropped in a roughly linear way, and a significant reduction was already evident by age roughly 40.

The donors were roughly 39 Caucasian individuals from Russia, aged about 6 to 100 years, who were systemically healthy. Each donor gave ten milliliters of peripheral blood, drawn into EDTA-treated Vacutainer tubes. Ficoll-Paque density-gradient centrifugation was used to isolate PBMCs, with at least 7 million obtained per sample. Total RNA, at least 5 micrograms per sample, was extracted from PBMCs with Trizol reagent. Naive CD45RAhigh/CD27high T cell percentages were measured by flow cytometry on a PBMC aliquot from every donor. This TCR came from a man aged 18-30 years in good health. Sequencing was carried out using blood.

The nucleotide sequence is TGTGCCAGCAGCCAAGATGCCGACACTGAAGCTTTCTTT. This translates into CASSQDADTEAFF. The sequence joins TRBV3-1 to TRBJ1-1, with the D gene not confidently named. CDR1 and CDR2 are drawn from the germline V gene (reference sequence): LGHDT, YNNKEL. The CDR3 holds 13 amino acids from the cysteine to the phenylalanine. Only the CDR3 portion is preserved as DNA: 39 bases, with reading frame beginning at the first base. V and J are truncated by 0 bases and 3 bases respectively, leaving an intervening sequence of 5 bases.